Listed below are T cell receptor beta chains from one sample, sequenced in a study of T-cell memory formation after mild COVID-19. MiXCR, run by TCRdb on the 5' RACE reads, gives a single entry per CDR3 protein. Of about 410,000 distinct CDR3 sequences listed, about 20% were seen once; the top ten hold 20% to 25%. Specimen: PBMCs or a T cell subset sorted from them (not recorded which). The receptors shown here come from a man younger than 30 who had mild COVID-19 (a few samples of this study predate the infection). Cell type and time point are not known. CDR3s include the opening cysteine and the closing phenylalanine or tryptophan. The D gene is left open where the match is weak. Some rows mark clone size as missing; the rest say once, few, many or name a class of expanded clone.

V gene: TRBV10-3
J gene: TRBJ1-2
D gene: -
clone size: few
CDR3 DNA: TGTGCCATCACCGATACGGGGTTATATGGCTACACCTTC
CDR3 protein: CAITDTGLYGYTF

V gene: TRBV7-8
J gene: TRBJ1-1
D gene: -
clone size: -
CDR3 DNA: TGTGCCAGCAGCTCTGCGGGTGAAGCTTTCTTT
CDR3 protein: CASSSAGEAFF

V gene: TRBV6-2/TRBV6-3
J gene: TRBJ1-1
D gene: -
clone size: -
CDR3 DNA: TGTGCCAGCAGTTACTGGTACGGCGCCGTAGTCGAGGGCACTGAAGCTTTCTTT
CDR3 protein: CASSYWYGAVVEGTEAFF

V gene: TRBV10-3
J gene: TRBJ2-2
D gene: -
clone size: few
CDR3 DNA: TGTGCCATCGAAACTGGGGACTCGCCGAACACCGGGGAGCTGTTTTTT
CDR3 protein: CAIETGDSPNTGELFF

V gene: TRBV5-6
J gene: TRBJ2-1
D gene: -
clone size: few
CDR3 DNA: TGTGCCAGCAGTTTCCCGGGACGGCGCAATGAGCAGTTCTTC
CDR3 protein: CASSFPGRRNEQFF

V gene: TRBV5-1
J gene: TRBJ2-2
D gene: TRBD1
clone size: few
CDR3 DNA: TGCGCCAGCAGTACCAGGGGGCAGACCACCGGGGAGCTGTTTTTT
CDR3 protein: CASSTRGQTTGELFF

V gene: TRBV10-3
J gene: TRBJ1-1
D gene: -
clone size: few
CDR3 DNA: TGTGCCATCAATAAGGGGGGCGGGCAAACTGAAGCTTTCTTT
CDR3 protein: CAINKGGGQTEAFF

V gene: TRBV20-1
J gene: TRBJ2-4
D gene: TRBD2
clone size: few
CDR3 DNA: TGCAGTGGGCGGGGGGGCCGGAACATTCAGTACTTC
CDR3 protein: CSGRGGRNIQYF

V gene: TRBV15
J gene: TRBJ1-2
D gene: TRBD1
clone size: -
CDR3 DNA: TGTGCCACCAGCTGGACAGGCGACTATGGCTACACCTTC
CDR3 protein: CATSWTGDYGYTF

V gene: TRBV7-3
J gene: TRBJ2-2
D gene: TRBD2
clone size: few
CDR3 DNA: TGTGCCAGCAGCCCCCCGGGGGGAAACACCGGGGAGCTGTTTTTT
CDR3 protein: CASSPPGGNTGELFF

V gene: TRBV11-2
J gene: TRBJ2-7
D gene: -
clone size: few
CDR3 DNA: TGTGCCAGCAGACGCCGGGGGTTTTTCTCCTACGAGCAGTACTTC
CDR3 protein: CASRRRGFFSYEQYF

V gene: TRBV7-2
J gene: TRBJ2-5
D gene: -
clone size: many
CDR3 DNA: TGTGCCAGCAGCTTAGCGGCAGGGGAGACCCAGTACTTC
CDR3 protein: CASSLAAGETQYF

V gene: TRBV5-1
J gene: TRBJ2-2
D gene: -
clone size: few
CDR3 DNA: TGCGCCAGCAGCCCTGGGGGTGTTAACACCGGGGAGCTGTTTTTT
CDR3 protein: CASSPGGVNTGELFF

V gene: TRBV10-3
J gene: TRBJ2-2
D gene: -
clone size: few
CDR3 DNA: TGTGCCATCAGTCTCAGTAAGGGCCGGGAGCTGTTTTTT
CDR3 protein: CAISLSKGRELFF

V gene: TRBV7-7
J gene: TRBJ2-2
D gene: -
clone size: -
CDR3 DNA: TGTGCTAGCAGCAATGTACAGAACACCGGGGAGCTGTTTTTT
CDR3 protein: CASSNVQNTGELFF

V gene: TRBV9
J gene: TRBJ2-4
D gene: -
clone size: -
CDR3 DNA: TGTGCCAGCAGCGTAGGGGTCGGGGGCGGAAACATTCAGTACTTC
CDR3 protein: CASSVGVGGGNIQYF

V gene: TRBV14
J gene: TRBJ1-1
D gene: TRBD1
clone size: few
CDR3 DNA: TGTGCCAGCGGCCTACAGGGGTGGACTGAAGCTTTCTTT
CDR3 protein: CASGLQGWTEAFF

V gene: TRBV20-1
J gene: TRBJ2-3
D gene: -
clone size: -
CDR3 DNA: TGCAGTGCTAGAGGAAGGCTTCTCAGCACAGATACGCAGTATTTT
CDR3 protein: CSARGRLLSTDTQYF

V gene: TRBV5-1
J gene: TRBJ2-3
D gene: TRBD1
clone size: -
CDR3 DNA: TGCGCCAGCAGCGACCCGGGACAGGGCCCCAATACGCAGTATTTT
CDR3 protein: CASSDPGQGPNTQYF

V gene: TRBV7-9
J gene: TRBJ1-2
D gene: TRBD1
clone size: -
CDR3 DNA: TGTGCCAGCAGCTTAGCAGGGACAGGGCTGCGTGGCTACACCTTC
CDR3 protein: CASSLAGTGLRGYTF